This T cell receptor beta chain is drawn from a study of blood T cell repertoires in COVID-19. For the study at large: Both acute and convalescent COVID-19 samples were obtained from the United States, Italy and Spain.

This clone was counted once. Recovery among Cohort 3 donors was established by two negative PCRs, clearance, or symptom resolution. In the original workflow: Estimates of nucleated cell counts were drawn from the amplification of reference gene primers. Sequenced by immunoSEQ multiplex PCR; TCRdb stores in-frame clones only, minus some. V, J and clone size reflect that table, while D and trimming were determined from the DNA. The sample has fewer than 400,000 clones, 70% to 90% seen once; the top ten hold about 4.1%. The CDR3 is 17 amino acids. V lost 5 bases and J 4 bases, leaving 23 bases between the germline ends. Germline assignment: CDR1 LNHDA and CDR2 SQIVND (reference sequence).

The J gene is TRBJ2-5, the V gene TRBV19, with D possibly being TRBD1 (8 bases). Sequencing used PBMCs or T cells enriched from blood (not recorded which). This sequence originates from a man younger than 40 who had recovered from COVID-19. The CDR3 DNA reads TGTGCCAGTAGTCCCCGGGTCCGAACAGGGGGGGCAGAGACCCAGTACTTC. Residues: CASSPRVRTGGAETQYF.